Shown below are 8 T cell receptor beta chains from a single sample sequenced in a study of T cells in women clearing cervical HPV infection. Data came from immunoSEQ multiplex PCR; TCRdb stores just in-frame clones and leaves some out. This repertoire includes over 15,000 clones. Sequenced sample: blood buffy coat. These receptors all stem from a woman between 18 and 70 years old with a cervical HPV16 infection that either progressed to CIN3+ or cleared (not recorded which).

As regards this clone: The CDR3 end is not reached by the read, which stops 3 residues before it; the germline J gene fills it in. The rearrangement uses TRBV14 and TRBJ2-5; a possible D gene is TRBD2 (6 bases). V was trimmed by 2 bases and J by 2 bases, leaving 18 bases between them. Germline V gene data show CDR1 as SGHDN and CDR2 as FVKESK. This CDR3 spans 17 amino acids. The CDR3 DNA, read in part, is TGTGCCAGCAGCCAATTTCTAGGCGGGGCAGAGCAAGAGACC. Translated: CASSQFLGGAEQET. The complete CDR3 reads CASSQFLGGAEQETQYF.

The CDR3 loop is CASFEGSLNYGQYF. The covered CDR3 bases are TGTGCCAGCTTCGAGGGGTCACTTAACTATGGT. The chain recombines TRBV18 with TRBJ2-4; D is tentatively TRBD1 or TRBD2 (5 bases each). Read sequence stops 3 residues before the CDR3 end, and the germline J gene provides the missing end. Looked up from germline, CDR1 is KGHSH and CDR2 is LQKENI. CDR3 length: 14 residues.

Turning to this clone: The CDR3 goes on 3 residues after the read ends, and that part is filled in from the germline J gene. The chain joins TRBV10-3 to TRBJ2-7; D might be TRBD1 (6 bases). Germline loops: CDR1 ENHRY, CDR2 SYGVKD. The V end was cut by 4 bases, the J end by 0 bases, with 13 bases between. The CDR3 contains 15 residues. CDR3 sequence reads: CAISGGQGSSYEQYF. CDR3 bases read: TGTGCCATCAGTGGGGGCCAGGGGAGCTCCTACGAG.

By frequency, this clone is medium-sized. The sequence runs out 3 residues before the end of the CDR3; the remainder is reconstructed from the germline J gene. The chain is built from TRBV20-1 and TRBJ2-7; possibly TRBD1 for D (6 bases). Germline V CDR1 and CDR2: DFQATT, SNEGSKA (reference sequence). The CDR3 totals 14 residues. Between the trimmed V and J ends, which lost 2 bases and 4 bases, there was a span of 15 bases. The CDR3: CSARPYRDGYEQYF. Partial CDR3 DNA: TGCAGTGCTAGACCCTACAGGGATGGGTACGAG.

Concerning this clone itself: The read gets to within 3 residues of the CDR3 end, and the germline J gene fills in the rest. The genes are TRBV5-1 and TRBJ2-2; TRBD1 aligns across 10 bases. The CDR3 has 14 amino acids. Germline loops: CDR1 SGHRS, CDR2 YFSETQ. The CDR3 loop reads CASSSGTGALTLFF. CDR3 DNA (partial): TGCGCCAGCAGCTCCGGGACAGGGGCGTTGACG.

The CDR3 protein is CASSLELATDTQYF. CDR3 bases read: TGTGCCAGCAGCTTAGAATTGGCCACAGATACG. V is TRBV11-2 and J is TRBJ2-3; D not certain. Sequencing ends 3 residues short of the CDR3 end; the germline J gene provides the rest. The germline gives CDR1 SGHAT, CDR2 FQNNGV. This CDR3 has 14 amino acids. V was cut by 0 bases and J by 2 bases, with 6 bases left in between.

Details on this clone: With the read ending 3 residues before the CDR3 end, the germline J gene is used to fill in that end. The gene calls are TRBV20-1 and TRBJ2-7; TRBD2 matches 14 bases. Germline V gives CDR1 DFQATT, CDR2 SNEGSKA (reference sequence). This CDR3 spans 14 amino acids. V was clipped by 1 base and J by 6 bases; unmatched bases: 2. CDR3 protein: CSARVGLAGGEQYF. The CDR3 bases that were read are TGCAGTGCTAGAGTTGGACTAGCGGGGGGCGAG.

The DNA read from the CDR3 is TGTGCCAGCAGCTTGGGGGGGGGAACTAATCAGCCC. It yields the protein CASSLGGGTNQP. The CDR3 as a whole reads CASSLGGGTNQPQHF. The chain couples TRBV7-9 to TRBJ1-5; possibly TRBD1 for D (5 bases). The read terminates 3 residues before the CDR3 end, so the remaining end is supplied by the germline J gene. Germline-derived CDR1 and CDR2 are SEHNR and FQNEAQ (reference sequence). Trimming removed 3 bases at V and 4 bases at J, with 13 bases between. The CDR3 contains 15 residues. The full variable domain, in which reference TRBV7-9 and TRBJ1-5 provide the parts outside the CDR3, is DTGVSQNPRHKITKRGQNVTFRCDPISEHNRLYWYRQTLGQGPEFLTYFQNEAQLEKSRLLSDRFSAERPKGSFSTLEIQRTEQGDSAMYLCASSLGGGTNQPQHFGDGTRLSIL.